The clone carrying this T cell receptor beta chain was seen ten or more times. Antigen unknown. There were TCR beta CDR3 regions amplified from RNA transcripts. TCR CDR3 underwent first-round RT-PCR with the HTBI primer set. MiXCR was run by TCRdb on the multiplex PCR reads, yielding one entry per CDR3 protein. The table shows some 340,000 distinct CDR3 sequences, with roughly an eighth occurring only once. The sample originates from a study of T cells in Graves' hyperthyroidism and ophthalmopathy. Regarding the study as a whole: For ophthalmopathy, model prediction preceded onset by a median around 7 months. Ophthalmopathy cases were set apart from stable hyperthyroidism by a 13 V-J model.

The CDR3 consists of 16 residues. V lost 0 bases to trimming and J lost 0 bases; unmatched junction nucleotides: 5. In germline, CDR1 is DFQATT, CDR2 SNEGSKA (reference sequence). PBMCs were obtained from about 10 ml fresh peripheral blood. The clonotype was recovered from a woman in her 40s with Graves' ophthalmopathy. The sequencing input was blood. The V gene is TRBV20-1, the J gene TRBJ1-1; 9 bases align to TRBD1. The CDR3 protein is CSARDENRGLNTEAFF. The CDR3 DNA reads as TGCAGTGCTAGAGATGAAAACAGGGGGCTGAACACTGAAGCTTTCTTT.